Listed below are T cell receptor beta chains from one sample, sequenced in a study of cytomegalovirus exposure and HLA in healthy donors. Some clones are missing from TCRdb's copy, which holds only in-frame ones; the method was immunoSEQ multiplex PCR. The sample data list just under 80,000 clones. Sequenced input: PBMCs. The receptors originated from a man aged 18 to 29 in good health and CMV-seropositive. CDR3s leave out the opening cysteine and the closing phenylalanine or tryptophan.

V gene	J gene	CDR3 protein
TRBV19	TRBJ1-2	ASSTADRANYGYT
TRBV19	TRBJ2-7	ASSIPGSYEQY
TRBV30	TRBJ1-1	VLTGDQLNTEAF
TRBV18	TRBJ1-1	ASSPQLQGTAEAF
TRBV6-5	TRBJ1-5	ASRRTGGQPQH
TRBV7-9	TRBJ1-2	ASSLGPGQLAGYT
TRBV10-3	TRBJ2-7	AISESRQGYEQY
TRBV5-1	TRBJ2-2	ASFRGTGELF
TRBV9	TRBJ1-4	ASSVRENEKLF
TRBV13	.	ASSSRDSSSYEQY
TRBV6-1	TRBJ2-7	AGGGGEQY
TRBV6-1	TRBJ1-1	ATKIHLMNTEAF
TRBV11-3	TRBJ2-1	ASSLDPTGTGVINEQF
TRBV6-1	TRBJ1-5	ASSEVHTGRALRPQH
TRBV6-5	TRBJ2-7	ASSMEPGSSYEQY
TRBV6-5	TRBJ2-1	ATEEQGGKF
TRBV14	TRBJ1-1	ASSQRTGRNTEAF
TRBV9	TRBJ1-3	ASSVALGGTGTLRDTIY
TRBV6-1	TRBJ1-5	ASSPTGTQPQH
TRBV27	TRBJ1-2	ASSYRGVDYGYT
TRBV7-6	TRBJ1-2	ASSPGGQFYGYT
TRBV2	TRBJ2-7	ASSLRDWGNYEQY
TRBV6-4	TRBJ2-3	ASSMAEADTQY
TRBV2	TRBJ1-5	ASSEGDRSNQPQH
TRBV2	TRBJ1-5	ASRMIDRRGQPQH
TRBV6-1	TRBJ2-1	ASSVQGTLYNEQF
TRBV30	TRBJ2-7	AWSITAYEQY
TRBV30	TRBJ2-7	AWSVVWGTGGPYEQY
TRBV28	TRBJ1-6	ASSLVGTTGAGALH
TRBV9	TRBJ1-2	ASSVASGQGMSGYT
TRBV9	TRBJ2-7	ASSVMEGYEQY
TRBV6-1	TRBJ2-7	ASSEGLADSSYEQY
TRBV5-4	TRBJ1-3	ASHRDSGNTIY
TRBV4-2	TRBJ2-7	ASSQGETDYYEQY
TRBV5-1	TRBJ2-1	ASSYFRDYNEQF
TRBV4-1	TRBJ1-5	ASSQDSSNQPQH
TRBV19	TRBJ1-1	ASQTGTDTEAF
TRBV19	TRBJ2-7	ASSSHTGSSYEQY
TRBV5-1	TRBJ1-2	ASSPRQSNYGYT
TRBV28	TRBJ2-1	ASSPLRGSSYNEQF
TRBV2	TRBJ1-6	ASIREGAGSPLH
TRBV11-2	TRBJ2-7	ASSPLTYEQY
TRBV5-4	TRBJ2-7	ASSAIDRSSYEQY
TRBV5-4	TRBJ2-1	ASSLVARDNEQF
TRBV13	TRBJ2-1	ASSLGLADIYNEQF
TRBV6-1	TRBJ1-1	ASSSLGRTEAF
TRBV7-2	TRBJ2-7	ASSLEPGVGYEQY
TRBV6-1	TRBJ1-4	ASTMRGDSVLKLF
TRBV9	TRBJ1-2	ASSESGIANYGYT
TRBV5-1	TRBJ1-2	ASSWDREAYGYT
TRBV5-1	TRBJ1-2	ASSLALGSSNYGYT
TRBV28	TRBJ2-7	ASSLRTSAREQY
TRBV19	TRBJ1-3	ASSMAPAGNTIY
TRBV13	TRBJ1-2	ATTRGFNYGYT
TRBV5-1	TRBJ1-3	ASSLAWGRERNTIY
TRBV28	TRBJ1-3	ASSILGRGANTIY
TRBV6-5	TRBJ2-5	ASTRGEAQY
TRBV4-2	TRBJ2-5	ASSYAGLAVEETQY
TRBV5-1	TRBJ2-6	ASSRDMGSGANVLT